The 22 T cell receptor beta chains below come from one sample, sequenced in a study of T cell changes during pregnancy in multiple sclerosis. Repertoires were generated with immunoSEQ multiplex PCR, while TCRdb's copy carries only in-frame clones and drops some. In the table there are 79,000 or so clones, roughly nine tenths of which are singletons. The sequencing here drew on peripheral blood, taken before pregnancy. These receptors were collected from a female donor with multiple sclerosis, enrolled in a pregnancy study.

J is TRBJ2-2 and V is TRBV19; no reliable D call. V shed 7 bases and J shed 0 bases, with 12 bases lying between them. The CDR3 loop spans 15 amino acids. Germline-derived CDR1 and CDR2 are LNHDA and SQIVND (reference sequence). CDR3 loop: CASTPGLSNTGELFF. For the CDR3, the DNA is TGTGCCAGTACTCCGGGTCTCTCGAACACCGGGGAGCTGTTTTTT.

The V call is TRBV28, the J call TRBJ1-2; a weak D match, TRBD1 (6 bases). The germline V and J ends were trimmed by 2 bases and 4 bases, with 11 bases remaining between them. This CDR3 has 14 residues. CDR1 is MDHEN, CDR2 SYDVKM, per germline. The CDR3: CASSLGLGAYGYTF. DNA of the CDR3: TGTGCCAGCAGTTTAGGTCTGGGGGCCTATGGCTACACCTTC.

V is TRBV5-8 and J is TRBJ2-3; 10 nucleotides agree with TRBD2. The germline V gene has CDR1 SGHTS and CDR2 YDEGEE. V was clipped by 1 base and J by 2 bases; unmatched bases: 10. The CDR3 spans 18 residues. In DNA, the CDR3 is TGTGCCAGCAGCTTGCCTGGGGCTAGCGGGAGCCCCACAGATACGCAGTATTTT. It specifies CASSLPGASGSPTDTQYF.

The chain links TRBV28 to TRBJ1-2; maybe TRBD1 (6 bases). V was shortened by 5 bases and J by 4 bases, with 14 bases between the two germline ends. The CDR3 spans 14 residues. Germline lookup yields CDR1 MDHEN and CDR2 SYDVKM. The CDR3 DNA sequence: TGTGCCAGCAGTACAGGGTGGAGAACCTATGGCTACACCTTC. It translates to CASSTGWRTYGYTF.

This clone occurred a few times. The J gene is TRBJ1-4, the V gene TRBV5-1; 7 bases are a match to TRBD1. This CDR3 is built from 13 residues. Germline values: CDR1 SGHRS, CDR2 YFSETQ. J lost 8 bases, V lost 4 bases, and 5 bases had no gene match. The CDR3 here is CASSRGPREKLFF. Written as DNA, the CDR3 is TGCGCCAGCAGCAGGGGGCCAAGGGAAAAACTGTTTTTT.

The rearrangement links TRBV7-2 to TRBJ2-1; tentatively, D is TRBD1 (5 bases). The V end lost 1 base, the J end lost 2 bases, and 9 bases lay between the germline ends. The length of the CDR3 is 15 residues. Germline loops: CDR1 SGHTA, CDR2 FQGNSA. CDR3 DNA sequence: TGTGCCAGCAGCTTAGATCGGACAACCTACAATGAGCAGTTCTTC. It translates to CASSLDRTTYNEQFF.

The rearrangement uses TRBV7-8 and TRBJ1-1; TRBD1 agrees at 7 bases. Trimming took 5 bases from V and 3 from J; bases not matched to a gene: 3. Germline lookup yields CDR1 SGHVS and CDR2 FQNEAQ. This CDR3 spans 13 amino acids. CDR3 in amino acids: CASSIQGDTEAFF. The CDR3 DNA is TGTGCCAGCAGCATTCAGGGGGACACTGAAGCTTTCTTT. The full variable domain, with the rest looked up from reference TRBV7-8 and TRBJ1-1, is GAGVSQSPRYKVAKRGQDVALRCDPISGHVSLFWYQQALGQGPEFLTYFQNEAQLDKSGLPSDRFFAERPEGSVSTLKIQRTQQEDSAVYLCASSIQGDTEAFFGQGTRLTVV.

The chain is built from TRBV6-5 and TRBJ1-5; TRBD1 matches 7 bases. Germline CDR1 is MNHEY and CDR2 is SVGAGI. This CDR3 is 13 amino acids long. V trimming: 5 bases; J trimming: 3 bases; junction bases outside the gene matches: 1. The CDR3 DNA follows: TGTGCCAGCAGTGGACAGGCCAATCAGCCCCAGCATTTT. Its protein product is CASSGQANQPQHF.

This clone was counted a single time. Here the CDR3 DNA reads TGTGCCAGCAGCTTAGTAGGACAGGGTCAATTGTACTATGGCTACACCTTC. It is translated as CASSLVGQGQLYYGYTF. The chain is built from TRBV7-9 and TRBJ1-2, with 8 bases aligning to TRBD1. This CDR3 region has 17 residues. V was pared by 1 base and J by 3 bases, with 10 bases of the junction left unmatched. Germline V gene sequence: CDR1 SEHNR, CDR2 FQNEAQ (reference sequence).

The CDR3 here is CATSPNVQHLGNQPQHF. The CDR3 bases are TGTGCCACCAGCCCCAATGTACAGCATCTTGGCAATCAGCCCCAGCATTTT. The chain recombines TRBV15 with TRBJ1-5; D is unclear. V lost 5 bases to trimming and J lost 2 bases, with 19 bases between them. Germline CDR1 LNHNV, CDR2 YYDKDF (reference sequence). The CDR3 has 17 amino acids.

V usage is TRBV7-3 and J usage is TRBJ2-1; perhaps TRBD1 as D (5 bases). The length of the CDR3 is 13 residues. Trimming shortened V by 3 bases and J by 5 bases, and 8 bases separated the two germline ends. Germline-derived CDR1 and CDR2 are SGHTA and FQGTGA. The chain's CDR3 is CASSLTVNNEQFF. CDR3 nucleotides: TGTGCCAGCAGCTTGACAGTTAACAATGAGCAGTTCTTC.

This chain links TRBV19 with TRBJ2-3; D perhaps matches TRBD1 (6 bases). Germline V lookup: CDR1 LNHDA, CDR2 SQIVND (reference sequence). V lost 1 base to trimming and J lost 6 bases, with 14 bases between them. CDR3 length equals 15 residues. The CDR3 DNA reads TGTGCCAGTAGTATAGTCCCAGGGGTCAGCGATACGCAGTATTTT. Protein sequence: CASSIVPGVSDTQYF.

This clone occurred once. The chain employs TRBV6-5 and TRBJ2-7; 12 bases map to TRBD1. Germline V lookup: CDR1 MNHEY, CDR2 SVGAGI. Trimming cost V 2 bases and J 4 bases; bases outside gene matches: 6. This CDR3 spans 16 amino acids. The CDR3 protein is CASSYTGQGAGYEQYF. The CDR3 DNA is TGTGCCAGCAGTTACACGGGACAGGGGGCCGGGTACGAGCAGTACTTC.

Here the CDR3 reads CASSYKAQADQPQHF. As DNA, the CDR3 is TGTGCCAGCAGTTACAAGGCCCAGGCCGATCAGCCCCAGCATTTT. V and J are TRBV6-5 and TRBJ1-5; unclear D gene. This CDR3 has 15 residues. V was cut by 2 bases and J by 5 bases, with 13 bases left in between. Germline lookup yields CDR1 MNHEY and CDR2 SVGAGI.

This rearrangement joins TRBV25-1 to TRBJ2-1; maybe TRBD1 (6 bases). This CDR3 region has 15 residues. Trimming pared 2 bases from V and 1 base from J, leaving 9 bases between. CDR1 and CDR2 from the germline V gene are MGHDK and SYGVNS. The CDR3 nucleotides are TGTGCCAGCAGTGAAAAGGGGGTTTCCTACAATGAGCAGTTCTTC. The encoded protein is CASSEKGVSYNEQFF.

The chain recombines TRBV7-9 with TRBJ2-1; 7 nucleotides align to TRBD1. Germline trimming cut 3 bases from V and 0 bases from J; bases unmatched to any gene: 8. The CDR3 totals 17 residues. Germline-derived CDR1 and CDR2 are SEHNR and FQNEAQ (reference sequence). Written as DNA, the CDR3 is TGTGCCAGCAGCTTCCCCCGGGACAGTAGCTCCTACAATGAGCAGTTCTTC. It translates to CASSFPRDSSSYNEQFF.

In this sample, this clone turned up a few times. The chain carries TRBV19 and TRBJ1-5, with 7 bases lining up with TRBD1. CDR1 LNHDA and CDR2 SQIVND come from the germline V gene (reference sequence). CDR3 length: 15 residues. Trimming cost V 4 bases and J 6 bases; bases outside gene matches: 9. The CDR3 is CASSNTGVFGQPQHF. For the CDR3, the DNA is TGTGCCAGTAGTAATACAGGGGTTTTCGGTCAGCCCCAGCATTTT.

The chain links TRBV7-2 to TRBJ1-2; maybe TRBD1 (5 bases). CDR3 length: 18 residues. CDR1 and CDR2 (germline): SGHTA, FQGNSA. V was clipped by 2 bases and J by 5 bases, with 24 bases between them. The CDR3 bases are TGTGCCAGCAGCTTAATGGCCGCCGGGGGGACTATAAGATATGGCTACACCTTC. Protein sequence: CASSLMAAGGTIRYGYTF.

The chain combines TRBV6-5 with TRBJ2-3, with TRBD2 identical over 10 bases. The junction had 6 bases not matched to a gene; V was cut back by 7 bases and J by 2 bases. Germline V gene data show CDR1 as MNHEY and CDR2 as SVGAGI. The CDR3 is 15 residues long. CDR3 loop: CASTSTSGFTDTQYF. In DNA, the CDR3 is TGTGCCAGCACTTCGACTAGCGGGTTCACAGATACGCAGTATTTT.

The CDR3 coding sequence is TGTGCCAGCAGCTACGGGACAGGTAGCAATCAGCCCCAGCATTTT. This gives the protein CASSYGTGSNQPQHF. This chain connects TRBV7-2 to TRBJ1-5; 8 bases fit TRBD1. Germline values: CDR1 SGHTA, CDR2 FQGNSA. V was clipped by 4 bases and J by 0 bases; unmatched bases: 2. This CDR3 contains 15 residues.

The chain joins TRBV9 to TRBJ2-7; 8 bases align to TRBD2. The V gene end was trimmed by 4 bases and the J gene end by 4 bases; junction bases not matched to a gene: 10. Germline CDR1 is SGDLS and CDR2 is YYNGEE. This CDR3 contains 15 residues. The DNA of the CDR3 is TGTGCCAGCAGCCCCCAAGCGGGGGTACCATACGAGCAGTACTTC. Its protein is CASSPQAGVPYEQYF. Filled out from reference TRBV9 and TRBJ2-7, the complete variable domain reads DSGVTQTPKHLITATGQRVTLRCSPRSGDLSVYWYQQSLDQGLQFLIQYYNGEERAKGNILERFSAQQFPDLHSELNLSSLELGDSALYFCASSPQAGVPYEQYFGPGTRLTVT.

This clone has only a few counts. In DNA form, the CDR3 reads TGCGCCAGCAGTGATGTCGGAGGGGGCGCGAATGGCTACACCTTC. It yields the protein CASSDVGGGANGYTF. V gene TRBV10-1 combines with J gene TRBJ1-2, with 7 bases matching TRBD1. Germline V gene sequence: CDR1 WNHNN, CDR2 SYGVQD (reference sequence). The ends lost 3 bases at V and 6 bases at J; junction bases unmatched: 10. The CDR3 is 15 amino acids.